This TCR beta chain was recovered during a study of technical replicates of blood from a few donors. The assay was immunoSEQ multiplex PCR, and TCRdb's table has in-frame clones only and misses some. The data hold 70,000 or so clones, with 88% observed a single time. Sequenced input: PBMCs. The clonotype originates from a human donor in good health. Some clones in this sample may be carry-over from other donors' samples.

The CDR3 loop reads CASSVVGHHQPQHF. DNA of the CDR3: TGTGCCAGCAGTGTCGTCGGTCATCATCAGCCCCAGCATTTT. The chain couples TRBV6-1 to TRBJ1-5, with D unresolved. V lost 4 bases to trimming and J lost 5 bases, with 12 bases between them. The CDR3 loop spans 14 amino acids. CDR1 MNHNS and CDR2 SASEGT come from the germline V gene.